This paragraph covers one TCR beta chain sequence. The data derive from a study of blood T cell repertoires in COVID-19. About the research overall: Whether acute or convalescent, the COVID-19 samples came from the United States, Italy and Spain. Sources were T cells, B-cell-depleted T cells, or PBMCs; the material itself was cDNA or gDNA.

In the source study's methods: Amplification with reference gene primers provided the estimates of nucleated cell counts. Data came from immunoSEQ multiplex PCR; TCRdb stores just in-frame clones and leaves some out. V and J calls and clone size follow that table, whereas D and trimming were derived from the DNA. The profile shows 210,000 or so clones, 75% to 85% of them singletons. The CDR3 has 16 amino acids. V lost 2 bases and J lost 2, with 16 bases in between. Germline V lookup: CDR1 KGHSH, CDR2 LQKENI. Source material: peripheral blood. This clonotype was sampled from a man in his fifties or sixties with COVID-19, enrolled during active disease. The chain carries TRBV18 and TRBJ2-7; D is perhaps TRBD2 (5 bases). CDR3 residues: CASSPNSRDSPYEQYF. The DNA of the CDR3 is TGTGCCAGCTCACCAAATAGTCGGGATAGCCCCTACGAGCAGTACTTC.